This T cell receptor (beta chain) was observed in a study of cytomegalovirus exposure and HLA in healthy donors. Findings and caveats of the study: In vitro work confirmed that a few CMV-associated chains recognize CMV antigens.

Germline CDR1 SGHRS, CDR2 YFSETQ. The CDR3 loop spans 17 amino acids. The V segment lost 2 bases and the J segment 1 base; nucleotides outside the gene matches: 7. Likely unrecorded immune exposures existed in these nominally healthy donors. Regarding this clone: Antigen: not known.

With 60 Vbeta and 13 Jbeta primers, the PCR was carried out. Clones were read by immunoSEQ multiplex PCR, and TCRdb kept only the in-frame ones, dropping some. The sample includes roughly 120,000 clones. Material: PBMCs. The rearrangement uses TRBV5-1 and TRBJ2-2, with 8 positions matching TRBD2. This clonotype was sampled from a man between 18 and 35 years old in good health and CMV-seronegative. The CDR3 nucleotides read TGCGCCAGCAGCTTTACGGTCGCGGGAGGGAACACCGGGGAGCTGTTTTTT. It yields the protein CASSFTVAGGNTGELFF.